Listed below are T cell receptor beta chains from one sample, sequenced in a study of CD8 T cells in ankylosing spondylitis. MiXCR, run by TCRdb on the 5' RACE reads, gives a single entry per CDR3 protein. The data contain roughly 120,000 distinct CDR3 sequences, around 13% of them singletons. The sequencing input was blood, either unsorted or a sorted T cell fraction (not recorded which). These receptors were taken from a female donor with ankylosing spondylitis or in good health (not recorded which). The CDR3 runs from the conserved cysteine through the conserved F or W. A row's size may be missing; if present it is once, few, many or a size class.

J	size	V	CDR3
TRBJ1-5	-	TRBV10-3	CAISEFGGPNGNQPQHF
TRBJ2-1	-	TRBV7-9	CASSLDTMIDEQFF
TRBJ1-5	many	TRBV5-6	CASSFGQINQPQHF
TRBJ2-1	many	TRBV7-2	CASIGGGSYNEQFF
TRBJ2-3	-	TRBV5-6	CASSVLGAVTDTQYF
TRBJ2-1	few	TRBV20-1	CSARNSGTSGSYNEQFF
TRBJ2-1	many	TRBV9	CASSAGTSGENEQFF
TRBJ2-1	-	TRBV29-1	CSVLLRQGSGSNEQFF
TRBJ2-3	many	TRBV7-9	CASSSSGGSTDTQYF
TRBJ2-3	few	TRBV11-3	CASSLGLAGPGTDTQYF
TRBJ2-7	few	TRBV6-2/TRBV6-3	CASSGSRLAGGFEQYF
TRBJ2-7	-	TRBV3-1	CASSQDTGTTYEQYF
TRBJ2-1	-	TRBV7-8	CASSLRSGGGLAASAQFF
TRBJ2-3	many	TRBV7-9	CASSTYTDTQYF
TRBJ2-1	many	TRBV7-9	CASSLSGGNEQFF
TRBJ2-5	-	TRBV20-1	CSVSRQGQETQYF
TRBJ2-2	few	TRBV6-6	CASSFSGELFF
TRBJ2-3	many	TRBV7-2	CASSLSNRNTDTQYF
TRBJ1-2	-	TRBV28	CASSLGGGGYTF
TRBJ2-7	many	TRBV5-1	CASSLTGTYEQYF
TRBJ1-2	-	TRBV5-1	CASKNTGPYGYTF
TRBJ1-4	-	TRBV2	CASSDDRRTATNEKLFF
TRBJ2-1	-	TRBV12-3/TRBV12-4	CASRRGASDYNEQFF
TRBJ1-1	-	TRBV12-3/TRBV12-4	CASSLRHEGGEAFF
TRBJ1-5	few	TRBV6-5	CASSYKWGTNQPQHF